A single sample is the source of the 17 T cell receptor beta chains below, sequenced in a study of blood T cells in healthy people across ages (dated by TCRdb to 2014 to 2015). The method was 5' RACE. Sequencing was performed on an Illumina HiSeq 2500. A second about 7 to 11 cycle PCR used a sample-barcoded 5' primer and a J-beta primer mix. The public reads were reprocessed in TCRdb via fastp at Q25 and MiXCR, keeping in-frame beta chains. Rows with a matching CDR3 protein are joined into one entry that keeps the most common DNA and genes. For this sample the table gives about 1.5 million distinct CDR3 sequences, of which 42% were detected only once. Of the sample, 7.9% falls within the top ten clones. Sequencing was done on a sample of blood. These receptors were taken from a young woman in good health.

The CDR3 spells CASSLELAGVTGELFF. The CDR3, as DNA: TGTGCCAGCAGCTTAGAGTTAGCGGGAGTCACCGGGGAGCTGTTTTTT. This sequence joins TRBV7-6 and TRBJ2-2, with 9 bases lining up with TRBD2. V trimming: 1 base; J trimming: 4 bases; junction bases outside the gene matches: 4. Germline V CDR1 and CDR2: SGHVS, FNYEAQ. The CDR3 totals 16 residues.

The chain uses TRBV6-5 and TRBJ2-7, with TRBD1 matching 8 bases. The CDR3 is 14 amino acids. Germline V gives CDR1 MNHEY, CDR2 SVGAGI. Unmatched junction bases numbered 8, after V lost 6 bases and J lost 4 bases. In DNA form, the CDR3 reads TGTGCCAGCAGGCTTCGGACAGGGACGTACGAGCAGTACTTC. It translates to CASRLRTGTYEQYF.

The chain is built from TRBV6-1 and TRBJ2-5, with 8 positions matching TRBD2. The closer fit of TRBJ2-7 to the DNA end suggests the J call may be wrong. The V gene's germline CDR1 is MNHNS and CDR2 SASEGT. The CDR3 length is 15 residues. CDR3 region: CASRDNSGTPYEQYF. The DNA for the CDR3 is TGTGCCAGCAGGGATAATAGCGGGACACCTTACGAGCAGTACTTC.

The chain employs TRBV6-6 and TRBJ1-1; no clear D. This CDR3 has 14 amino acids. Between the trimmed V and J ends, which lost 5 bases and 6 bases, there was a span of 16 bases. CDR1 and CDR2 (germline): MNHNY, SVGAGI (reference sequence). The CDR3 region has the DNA TGTGCCAGCAGTGCCTCCAACCCAGGTTCTGAAGCTTTCTTT. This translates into CASSASNPGSEAFF.

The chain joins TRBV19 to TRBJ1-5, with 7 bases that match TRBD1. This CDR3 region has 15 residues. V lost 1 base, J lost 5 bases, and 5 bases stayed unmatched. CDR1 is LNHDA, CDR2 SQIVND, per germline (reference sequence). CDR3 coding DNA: TGTGCCAGTAGTATAGGAGACAGGGTCTATCAGCCCCAGCATTTT. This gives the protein CASSIGDRVYQPQHF.

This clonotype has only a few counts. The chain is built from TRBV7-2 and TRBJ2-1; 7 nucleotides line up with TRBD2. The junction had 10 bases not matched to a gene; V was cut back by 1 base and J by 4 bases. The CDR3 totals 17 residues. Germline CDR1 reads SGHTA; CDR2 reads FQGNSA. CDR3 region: CASSLGGGEKAYNEQFF. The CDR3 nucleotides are TGTGCCAGCAGCTTAGGGGGGGGAGAAAAAGCTTACAATGAGCAGTTCTTC.

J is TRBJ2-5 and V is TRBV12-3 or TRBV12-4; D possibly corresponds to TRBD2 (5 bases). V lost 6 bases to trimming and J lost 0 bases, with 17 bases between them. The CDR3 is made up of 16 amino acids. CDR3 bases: TGTGCCAGCAGCCCCGGCCGGGGTCATTACCAAGAGACCCAGTACTTC. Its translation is CASSPGRGHYQETQYF.

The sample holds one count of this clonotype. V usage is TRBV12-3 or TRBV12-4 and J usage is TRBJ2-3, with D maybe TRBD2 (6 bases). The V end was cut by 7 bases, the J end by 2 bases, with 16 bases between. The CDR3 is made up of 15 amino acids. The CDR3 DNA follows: TGTGCCAGCACCCCCGGAGGGTGGACCACAGATACGCAGTATTTT. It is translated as CASTPGGWTTDTQYF.

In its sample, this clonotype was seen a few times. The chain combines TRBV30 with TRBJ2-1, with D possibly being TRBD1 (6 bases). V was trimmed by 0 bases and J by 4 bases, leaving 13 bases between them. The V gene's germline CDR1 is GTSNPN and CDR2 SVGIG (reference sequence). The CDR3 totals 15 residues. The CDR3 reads CAWSVWGHPYNEQFF. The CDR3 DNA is TGTGCCTGGAGTGTATGGGGACACCCTTACAATGAGCAGTTCTTC.

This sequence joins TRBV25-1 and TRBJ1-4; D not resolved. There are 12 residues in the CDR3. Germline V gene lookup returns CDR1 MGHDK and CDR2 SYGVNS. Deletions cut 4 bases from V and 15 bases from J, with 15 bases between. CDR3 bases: TGTGCCAGCAGTGGGTTCGTGTGCTTGATGTTTTTT. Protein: CASSGFVCLMFF.

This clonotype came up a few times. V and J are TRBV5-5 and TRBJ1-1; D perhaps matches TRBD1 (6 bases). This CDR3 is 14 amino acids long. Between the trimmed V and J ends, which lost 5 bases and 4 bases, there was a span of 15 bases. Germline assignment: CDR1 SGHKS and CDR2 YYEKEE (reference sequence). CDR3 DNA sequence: TGTGCCAGCAGTCCAGGGGAGGGGAGCACTGAAGCTTTCTTT. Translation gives CASSPGEGSTEAFF.

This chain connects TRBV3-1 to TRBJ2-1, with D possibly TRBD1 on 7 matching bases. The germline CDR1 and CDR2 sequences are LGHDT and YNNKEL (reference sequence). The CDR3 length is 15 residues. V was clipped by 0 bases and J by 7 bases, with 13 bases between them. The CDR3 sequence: CASSQDVSGGNEQFF. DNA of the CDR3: TGTGCCAGCAGCCAAGATGTTTCAGGGGGGAATGAGCAGTTCTTC.

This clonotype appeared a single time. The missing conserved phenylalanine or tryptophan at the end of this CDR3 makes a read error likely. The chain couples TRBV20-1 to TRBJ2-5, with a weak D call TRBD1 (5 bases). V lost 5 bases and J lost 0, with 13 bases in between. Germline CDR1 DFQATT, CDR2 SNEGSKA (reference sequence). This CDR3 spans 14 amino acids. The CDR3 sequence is CSALGQDNQETQYV. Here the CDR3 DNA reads TGCAGTGCTCTAGGCCAGGACAACCAAGAGACCCAGTACGTC.

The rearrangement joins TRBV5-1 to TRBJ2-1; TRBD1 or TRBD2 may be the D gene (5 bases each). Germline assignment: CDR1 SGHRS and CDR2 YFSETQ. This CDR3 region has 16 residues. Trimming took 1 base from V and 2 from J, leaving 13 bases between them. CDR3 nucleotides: TGCGCCAGCAGCTTGACGGGGAGCAGGGCCTACAATGAGCAGTTCTTC. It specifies CASSLTGSRAYNEQFF.

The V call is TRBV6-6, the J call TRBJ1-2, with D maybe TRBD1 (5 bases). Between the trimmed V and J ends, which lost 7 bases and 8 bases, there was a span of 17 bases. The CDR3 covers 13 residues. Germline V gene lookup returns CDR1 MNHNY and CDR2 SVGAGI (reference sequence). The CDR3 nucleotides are TGTGCCAGCACCCAGGCGTTGGGGCTGGGCTACACCTTC. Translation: CASTQALGLGYTF.

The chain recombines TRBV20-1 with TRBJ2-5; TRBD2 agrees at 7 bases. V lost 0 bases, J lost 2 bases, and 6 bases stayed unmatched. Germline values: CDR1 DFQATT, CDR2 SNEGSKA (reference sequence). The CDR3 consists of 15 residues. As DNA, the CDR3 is TGCAGTGCTAGAGAGGGAGGGACTACTCAAGAGACCCAGTACTTC. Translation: CSAREGGTTQETQYF.

CDR3 sequence (DNA): TGTGCCAGCAGAAAGCTCGTCGGGGAGCTGTTTTTT. It codes for CASRKLVGELFF. The J gene is TRBJ2-2, the V gene TRBV28, with D unclear. The V end lost 6 bases, the J end lost 7 bases, and 9 bases lay between the germline ends. The CDR3 length is 12 residues. Germline V CDR1 and CDR2: MDHEN, SYDVKM.